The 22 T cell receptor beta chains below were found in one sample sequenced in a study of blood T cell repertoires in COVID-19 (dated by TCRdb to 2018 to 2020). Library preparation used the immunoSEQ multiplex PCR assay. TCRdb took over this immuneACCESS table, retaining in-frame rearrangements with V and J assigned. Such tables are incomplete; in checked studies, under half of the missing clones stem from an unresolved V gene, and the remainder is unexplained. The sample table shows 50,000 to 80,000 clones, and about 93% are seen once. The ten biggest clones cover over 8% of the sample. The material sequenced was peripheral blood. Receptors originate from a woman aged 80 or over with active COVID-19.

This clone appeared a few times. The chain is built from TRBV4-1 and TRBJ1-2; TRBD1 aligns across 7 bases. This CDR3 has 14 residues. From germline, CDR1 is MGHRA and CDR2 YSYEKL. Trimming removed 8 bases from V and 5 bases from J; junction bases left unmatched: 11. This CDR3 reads CASARPGQIYGYTF. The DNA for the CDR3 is TGCGCCAGCGCCCGGCCGGGACAGATTTATGGCTACACCTTC.

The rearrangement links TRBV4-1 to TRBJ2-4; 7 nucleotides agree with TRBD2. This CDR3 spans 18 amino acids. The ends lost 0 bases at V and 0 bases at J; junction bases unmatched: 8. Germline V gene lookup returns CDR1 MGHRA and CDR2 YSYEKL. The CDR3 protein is CASSQEAGTTIAKNIQYF. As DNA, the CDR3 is TGCGCCAGCAGCCAAGAGGCCGGGACTACGATAGCCAAAAACATTCAGTACTTC.

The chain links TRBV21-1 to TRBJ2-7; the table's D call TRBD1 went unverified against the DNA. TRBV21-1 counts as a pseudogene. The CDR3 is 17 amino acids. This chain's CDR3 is CASSKNYDRRSGYEQYF. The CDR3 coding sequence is TGTGCCAGCAGCAAAAACTATGACAGGCGGAGCGGCTACGAGCAGTACTTC.

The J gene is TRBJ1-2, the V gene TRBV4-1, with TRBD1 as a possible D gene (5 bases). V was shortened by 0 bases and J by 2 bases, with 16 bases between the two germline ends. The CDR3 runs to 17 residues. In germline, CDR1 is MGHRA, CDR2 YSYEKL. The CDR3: CASSQEGTLGGNYGYTF. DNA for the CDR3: TGCGCCAGCAGCCAAGAAGGGACTCTGGGGGGAAACTATGGCTACACCTTC.

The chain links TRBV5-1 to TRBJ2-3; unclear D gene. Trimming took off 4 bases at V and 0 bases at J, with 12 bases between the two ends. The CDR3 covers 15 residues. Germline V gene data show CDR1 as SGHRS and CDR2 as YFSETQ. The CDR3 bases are TGCGCCAGCAGCGCTGGAGATACTAGCACAGATACGCAGTATTTT. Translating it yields CASSAGDTSTDTQYF.

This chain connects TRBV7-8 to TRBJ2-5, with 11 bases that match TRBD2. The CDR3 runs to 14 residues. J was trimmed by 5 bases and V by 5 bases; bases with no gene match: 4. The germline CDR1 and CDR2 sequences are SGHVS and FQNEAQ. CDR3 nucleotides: TGTGCCAGCAGCACTAGCGGGAGAAGGGAGACCCAGTACTTC. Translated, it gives CASSTSGRRETQYF.

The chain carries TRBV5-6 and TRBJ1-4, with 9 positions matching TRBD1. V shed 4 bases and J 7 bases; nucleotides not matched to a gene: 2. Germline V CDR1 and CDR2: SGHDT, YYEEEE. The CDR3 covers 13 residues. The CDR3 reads CASSVDRGEKLFF. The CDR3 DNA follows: TGTGCCAGCAGCGTGGACAGGGGTGAAAAACTGTTTTTT.

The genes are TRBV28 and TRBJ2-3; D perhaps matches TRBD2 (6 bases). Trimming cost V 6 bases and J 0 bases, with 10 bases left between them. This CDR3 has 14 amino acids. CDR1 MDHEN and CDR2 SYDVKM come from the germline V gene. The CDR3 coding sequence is TGTGCCAGCAGATCCGGGACTAGCACAGATACGCAGTATTTT. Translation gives CASRSGTSTDTQYF.

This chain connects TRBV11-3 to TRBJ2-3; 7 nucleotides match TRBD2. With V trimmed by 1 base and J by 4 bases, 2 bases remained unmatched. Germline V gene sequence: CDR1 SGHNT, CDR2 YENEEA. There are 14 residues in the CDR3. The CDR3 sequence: CASSLVAGSDTQYF. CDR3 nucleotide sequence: TGTGCCAGCAGCTTAGTAGCGGGTTCAGATACGCAGTATTTT.

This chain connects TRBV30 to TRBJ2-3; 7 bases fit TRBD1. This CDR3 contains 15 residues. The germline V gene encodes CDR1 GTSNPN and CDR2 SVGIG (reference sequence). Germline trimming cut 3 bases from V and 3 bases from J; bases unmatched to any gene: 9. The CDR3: CAWRAPTGITDTQYF. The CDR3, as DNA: TGTGCCTGGAGGGCCCCGACAGGGATAACAGATACGCAGTATTTT.

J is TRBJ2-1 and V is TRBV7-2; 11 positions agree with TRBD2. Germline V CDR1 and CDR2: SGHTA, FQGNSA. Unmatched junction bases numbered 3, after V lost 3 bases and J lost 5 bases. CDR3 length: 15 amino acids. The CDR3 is CASSLGLADNNEQFF. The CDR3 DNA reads TGTGCCAGCAGCTTGGGACTAGCGGACAACAATGAGCAGTTCTTC.

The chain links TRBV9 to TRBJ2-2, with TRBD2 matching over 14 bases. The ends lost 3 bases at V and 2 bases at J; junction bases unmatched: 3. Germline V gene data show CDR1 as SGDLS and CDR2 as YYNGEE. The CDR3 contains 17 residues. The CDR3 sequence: CASSAGTSGRNTGELFF. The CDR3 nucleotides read TGTGCCAGCAGCGCCGGGACTAGCGGGAGAAACACCGGGGAGCTGTTTTTT.

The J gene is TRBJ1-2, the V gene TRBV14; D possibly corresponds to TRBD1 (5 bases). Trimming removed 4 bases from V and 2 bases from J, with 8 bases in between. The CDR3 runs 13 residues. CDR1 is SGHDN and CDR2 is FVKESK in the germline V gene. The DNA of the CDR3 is TGTGCCAGCAGCCGTGCAGGGAACTATGGCTACACCTTC. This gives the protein CASSRAGNYGYTF.

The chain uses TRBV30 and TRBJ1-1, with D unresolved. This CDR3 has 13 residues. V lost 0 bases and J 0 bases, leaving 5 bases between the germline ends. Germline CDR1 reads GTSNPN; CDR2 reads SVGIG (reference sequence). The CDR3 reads CAWSVRVNTEAFF. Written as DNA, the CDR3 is TGTGCCTGGAGTGTTAGAGTGAACACTGAAGCTTTCTTT.

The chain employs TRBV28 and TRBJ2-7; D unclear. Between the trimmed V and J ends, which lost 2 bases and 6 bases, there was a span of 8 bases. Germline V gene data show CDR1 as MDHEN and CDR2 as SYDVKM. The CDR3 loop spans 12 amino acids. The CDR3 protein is CASSLNLREQYF. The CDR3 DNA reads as TGTGCCAGCAGTTTAAACCTGCGCGAGCAGTACTTC.

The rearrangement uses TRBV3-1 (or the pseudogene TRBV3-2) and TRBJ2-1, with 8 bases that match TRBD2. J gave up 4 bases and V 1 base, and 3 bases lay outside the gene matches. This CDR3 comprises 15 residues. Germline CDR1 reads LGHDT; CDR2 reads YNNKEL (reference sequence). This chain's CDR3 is CASSQATSGYNEQFF. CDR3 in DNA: TGTGCCAGCAGCCAAGCCACTAGCGGTTACAATGAGCAGTTCTTC.

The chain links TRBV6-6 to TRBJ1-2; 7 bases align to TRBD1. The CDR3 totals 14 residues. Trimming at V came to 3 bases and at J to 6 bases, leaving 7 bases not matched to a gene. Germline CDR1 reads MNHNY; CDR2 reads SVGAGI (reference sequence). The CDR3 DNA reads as TGTGCCAGCAGTTATGGCAGGGGGATCAATGGCTACACCTTC. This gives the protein CASSYGRGINGYTF.

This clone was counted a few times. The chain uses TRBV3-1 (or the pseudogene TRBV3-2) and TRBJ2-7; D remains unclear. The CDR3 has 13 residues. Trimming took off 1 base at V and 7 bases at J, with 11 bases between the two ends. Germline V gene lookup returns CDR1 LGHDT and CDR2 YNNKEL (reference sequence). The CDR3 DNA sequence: TGTGCCAGCAGCCAAGCCGCAGTCGGGGAGCAGTACTTC. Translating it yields CASSQAAVGEQYF.

CDR3 in amino acids: CASRYTGVGTGELFF. DNA for the CDR3: TGTGCCAGCAGGTACACAGGGGTCGGCACCGGGGAGCTGTTTTTT. This rearrangement joins TRBV28 to TRBJ2-2; 7 bases align to TRBD1. With V trimmed by 6 bases and J by 4 bases, 8 bases remained unmatched. This CDR3 comprises 15 residues. CDR1 is MDHEN and CDR2 is SYDVKM in the germline V gene.

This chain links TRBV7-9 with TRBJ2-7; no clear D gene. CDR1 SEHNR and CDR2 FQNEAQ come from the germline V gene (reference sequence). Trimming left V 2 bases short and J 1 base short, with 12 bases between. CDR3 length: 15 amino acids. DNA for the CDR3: TGTGCCAGCAGCTTAACGGATGTCAGGTCCTACGAGCAGTACTTC. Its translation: CASSLTDVRSYEQYF.

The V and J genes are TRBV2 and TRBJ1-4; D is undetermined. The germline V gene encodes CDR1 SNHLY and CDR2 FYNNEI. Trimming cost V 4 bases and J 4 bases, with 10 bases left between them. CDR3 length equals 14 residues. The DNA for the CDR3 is TGTGCCAGCAGTGCTTACGGGAATAATGAAAAACTGTTTTTT. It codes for CASSAYGNNEKLFF.

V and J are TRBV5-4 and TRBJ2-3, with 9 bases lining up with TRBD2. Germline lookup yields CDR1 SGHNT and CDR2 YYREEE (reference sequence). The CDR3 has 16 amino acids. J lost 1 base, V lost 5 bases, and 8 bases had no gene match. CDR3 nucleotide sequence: TGTGCCAGCAGTCGCGGGGCGGGAGGGGGCACAGATACGCAGTATTTT. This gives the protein CASSRGAGGGTDTQYF.